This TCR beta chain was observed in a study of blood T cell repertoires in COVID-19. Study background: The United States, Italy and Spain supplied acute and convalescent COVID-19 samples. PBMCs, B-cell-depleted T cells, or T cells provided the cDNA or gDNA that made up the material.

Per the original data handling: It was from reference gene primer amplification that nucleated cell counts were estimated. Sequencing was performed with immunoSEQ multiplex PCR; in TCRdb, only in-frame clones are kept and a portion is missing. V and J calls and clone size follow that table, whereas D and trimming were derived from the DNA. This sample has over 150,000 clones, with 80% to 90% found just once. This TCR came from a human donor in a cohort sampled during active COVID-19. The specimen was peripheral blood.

CDR3 loop: CASNTIAGSYNEQFF. Here the CDR3 DNA reads TGTGCCAGCAATACAATAGCGGGGTCCTACAATGAGCAGTTCTTC. The chain has TRBV7-9 and TRBJ2-1, with 8 nucleotides matching TRBD2. CDR3 length: 15 amino acids. Losses at the gene ends were 7 bases for V and 1 base for J; bases not matched to a gene: 6. Germline V gives CDR1 SEHNR, CDR2 FQNEAQ (reference sequence).